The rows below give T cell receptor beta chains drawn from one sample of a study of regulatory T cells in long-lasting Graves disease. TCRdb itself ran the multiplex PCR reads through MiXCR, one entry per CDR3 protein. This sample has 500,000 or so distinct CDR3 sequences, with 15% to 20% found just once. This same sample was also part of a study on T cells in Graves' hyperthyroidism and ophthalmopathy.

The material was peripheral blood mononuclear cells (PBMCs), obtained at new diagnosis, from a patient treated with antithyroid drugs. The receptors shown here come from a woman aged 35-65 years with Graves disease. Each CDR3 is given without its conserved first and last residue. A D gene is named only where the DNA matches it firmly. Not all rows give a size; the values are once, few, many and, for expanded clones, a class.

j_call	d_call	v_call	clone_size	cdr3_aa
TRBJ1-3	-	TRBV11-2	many	ASSAGGARGNTIY
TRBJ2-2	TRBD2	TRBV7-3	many	ASSFIAGANTGELF
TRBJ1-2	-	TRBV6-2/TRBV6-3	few	ASTLSGLVGYT
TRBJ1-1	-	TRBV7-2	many	ASSLEGTVNTEAF
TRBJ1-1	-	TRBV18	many	ASSPPVMNTEAF
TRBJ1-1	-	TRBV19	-	ASTQRGSQNTGAF
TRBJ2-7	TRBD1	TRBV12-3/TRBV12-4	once	ASRGTGQY
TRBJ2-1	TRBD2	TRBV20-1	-	SASGGVNEQF
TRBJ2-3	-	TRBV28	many	ASGENTQY
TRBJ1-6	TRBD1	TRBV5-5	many	ASSLEDRVWEPLH
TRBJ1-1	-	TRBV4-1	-	ASSLSGQSTEAF
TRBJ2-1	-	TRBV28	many	ASSLRTNEQF
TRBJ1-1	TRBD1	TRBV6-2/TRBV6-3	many	ASRGDLQGRNEAF
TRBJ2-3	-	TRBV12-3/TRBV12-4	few	ASSPSRGVSTDTQY
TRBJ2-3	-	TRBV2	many	ASSESESFADTQY
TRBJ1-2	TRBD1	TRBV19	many	ASRNALRQGAQGYGYT
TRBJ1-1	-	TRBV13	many	ASSLEFEKKNTEAF
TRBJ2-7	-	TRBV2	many	ASSEAPGSSYEQY
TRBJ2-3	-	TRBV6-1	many	ASSVQAVSTDTQY
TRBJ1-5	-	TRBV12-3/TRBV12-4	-	ASRTSDRNQPQH
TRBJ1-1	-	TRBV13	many	ASRQRGNTEAF
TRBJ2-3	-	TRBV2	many	ASSDHTDTQY
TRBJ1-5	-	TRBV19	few	ASSINAGSGQPQH
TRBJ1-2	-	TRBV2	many	ASSELRRKAYGYT
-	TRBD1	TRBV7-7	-	ASSLGTGESETQY
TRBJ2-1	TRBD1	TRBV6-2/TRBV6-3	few	ASRRPGTGSNEQF
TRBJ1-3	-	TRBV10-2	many	ASRDGTSSGNTIY
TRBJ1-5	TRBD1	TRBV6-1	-	ASSERGRGAQPQH